This TCR beta chain was sequenced in a study of T-cell memory formation after mild COVID-19. Study background: Largely donor-specific TCR clusters were found. Study findings and constraints: CD4+ contracting clones were found mainly in CM and EM, and CD8+ ones in EMRA. Some clones that responded were present in memory (sampled pre-infection), which suggests cross-reactive memory joined. Contracting clones from day 15 to 85 showed balanced CD4/CD8; later expanders favored CD4+.

This CDR3 region has 17 residues. The germline CDR1 and CDR2 sequences are SGHTA and FQGNSA. V was pared by 5 bases and J by 5 bases, with 10 bases of the junction left unmatched. This clonotype occurred a few times. Its antigen is currently unknown. TCRdb fed the 5' RACE reads into MiXCR, producing one record per CDR3 protein. In the table there are roughly 300,000 distinct CDR3 sequences, roughly an eighth of which are singletons. This chain uses TRBV7-2 with TRBJ2-2; 11 bases match TRBD2. The sequenced sample was PBMCs or a T cell subset sorted from them (not recorded which). The sequence came from a man between 18 and 29 years old who had mild COVID-19 (a few samples of this study predate the infection). Cell type and time point are not known. CDR3 nucleotides: TGTGCCAGCAGCCTTGGACTAGCGGGCCCGGGGACCGGGGAGCTGTTTTTT. Encoded protein: CASSLGLAGPGTGELFF. The complete variable domain, with remaining parts taken from reference TRBV7-2 and TRBJ2-2, reads GAGVSQSPSNKVTEKGKDVELRCDPISGHTALYWYRQSLGQGLEFLIYFQGNSAPDKSGLPSDRFSAERTGGSVSTLTIQRTQQEDSAVYLCASSLGLAGPGTGELFFGEGSRLTVL.